This T cell receptor beta chain was captured by sequencing in a study of blood T cell repertoires in COVID-19. In the study's own analysis: Reference gene primer amplification gave estimated nucleated cell counts. Method: immunoSEQ multiplex PCR; TCRdb's copy keeps in-frame clones and lacks some. V, J and clone size reflect that table, while D and trimming were determined from the DNA. Counted here are under 250,000 clones, around 83% occurring once; the ten biggest clones make up roughly 8.7%. The CDR3 contains 11 residues. Germline V gene data show CDR1 as SSHAT and CDR2 as FNYEAQ (reference sequence).

The material sequenced was peripheral blood. This sequence originates from a man in his forties with active or convalescent COVID-19. The V and J genes are TRBV7-7 and TRBJ1-1; D is uncertain. In nucleotides, the CDR3 is TGTGCTAGCGGCCCCTTCACTGAAGCTTTCTTT. Its translation is CASGPFTEAFF.